Following are 4 T cell receptor beta chains from one sample sequenced in a study of blood T cell repertoires in COVID-19. The assay was immunoSEQ multiplex PCR, and TCRdb's table has in-frame clones only and misses some. The sample has 150,000 to 200,000 clones, about four fifths seen once; the top ten hold 10% to 15%. The sequenced material came from peripheral blood. The source is a man between 65 and 85 years old who had recovered from COVID-19.

This sequence joins TRBV11-2 and TRBJ2-7; the match to TRBD1 covers 9 bases. V dropped 5 bases and J dropped 2; count of bases not matched to a gene: 7. The length of the CDR3 is 15 residues. The germline CDR1 and CDR2 sequences are SGHAT and FQNNGV. The CDR3 sequence is CASSDRQGGTYEQYF. CDR3 DNA: TGTGCCAGCAGCGACAGACAGGGGGGGACCTACGAGCAGTACTTC. Looking up the rest from reference TRBV11-2 and TRBJ2-7 gives the full variable domain: EAGVAQSPRYKIIEKRQSVAFWCNPISGHATLYWYQQILGQGPKLLIQFQNNGVVDDSQLPKDRFSAERLKGVDSTLKIQPAKLEDSAVYLCASSDRQGGTYEQYFGPGTRLTVT.

J is TRBJ2-1 and V is TRBV29-1, with 9 bases aligning to TRBD1. Per the germline V gene, CDR1 is SQVTM and CDR2 is ANQGSEA. This CDR3 region has 14 residues. V dropped 7 bases and J dropped 4; count of bases not matched to a gene: 8. Here the CDR3 reads CSASGDREYNEQFF. Here the CDR3 DNA reads TGCAGCGCCTCGGGGGACAGGGAATACAATGAGCAGTTCTTC.

The V gene is TRBV18, the J gene TRBJ2-7; 7 bases line up with TRBD1. Trimming cost V 8 bases and J 0 bases; bases outside gene matches: 7. The germline V gene has CDR1 KGHSH and CDR2 LQKENI. The CDR3 is 14 amino acids. The CDR3 DNA sequence: TGTGCCAGCGGACCCGGGACAGCCTCCTACGAGCAGTACTTC. Translating it yields CASGPGTASYEQYF.

In nucleotides, the CDR3 is TGTGCCAGCAGTGTCCGGGTCCTGAATCGGGACTCTGGGGCCAACGTCCTGACTTTC. This gives the protein CASSVRVLNRDSGANVLTF. The V and J genes are TRBV27 and TRBJ2-6, with D perhaps matching TRBD2 (5 bases). Trimming left V 5 bases short and J 0 bases short, with 20 bases between. Germline V gives CDR1 MNHEY, CDR2 SMNVEV (reference sequence). This CDR3 has 19 residues.